Following are 28 T cell receptor beta chains from one sample sequenced in a study of early T cells in non-severe SARS-CoV-2 infection. A single record per CDR3 protein comes from TCRdb applying MiXCR to the 5' RACE reads. The table includes tens of thousands of distinct CDR3 sequences, around 13% detected once. The specimen was whole blood. The receptors shown here come from an adult who was a healthcare worker with PCR-confirmed SARS-CoV-2 infection or an uninfected control (not recorded which).

The chain links TRBV6-5 to TRBJ1-6, with D unresolved. Trimming took off 0 bases at V and 5 bases at J, with 8 bases between the two ends. The germline V gene encodes CDR1 MNHEY and CDR2 SVGAGI. The CDR3 has 15 amino acids. CDR3 loop: CASSYSRANNSPLHF. CDR3 sequence (DNA): TGTGCCAGCAGTTACTCGCGAGCTAATAATTCACCCCTCCACTTT.

This clonotype was recorded a few times. The chain links TRBV7-6 to TRBJ1-4; a possible D gene is TRBD1 (6 bases). Germline V gene data show CDR1 as SGHVS and CDR2 as FNYEAQ. The CDR3 sequence is 16 residues long. Trimming took 1 base from V and 5 from J, leaving 14 bases between them. Here the CDR3 reads CASSLVRGAPNEKLFF. The CDR3, as DNA: TGTGCCAGCAGCTTAGTTCGGGGGGCCCCGAATGAAAAACTGTTTTTT. Full variable domain (remainder filled in from reference TRBV7-6 and TRBJ1-4): GAGVSQSPRYKVTKRGQDVALRCDPISGHVSLYWYRQALGQGPEFLTYFNYEAQQDKSGLPNDRFSAERPEGSISTLTIQRTEQRDSAMYRCASSLVRGAPNEKLFFGSGTQLSVL.

This clonotype was counted between two and nine times. J is TRBJ2-3 and V is TRBV29-1; D is perhaps TRBD2 (6 bases). Per germline, CDR1 SQVTM and CDR2 ANQGSEA. The CDR3 loop spans 13 amino acids. The germline V and J ends were trimmed by 6 bases and 2 bases, with 12 bases remaining between them. The CDR3 DNA reads TGCAGCGTCGCGGGGCGCCTCACAGATACGCAGTATTTT. This sequence encodes CSVAGRLTDTQYF.

This clonotype was counted a few times. The CDR3 nucleotides are TGTGCCAGCACTCCTCGGGGCTTGGAGACCCAGTACTTC. Translation: CASTPRGLETQYF. The chain couples TRBV6-2 or TRBV6-3 to TRBJ2-5; D is perhaps TRBD1 or TRBD2 (5 bases each). Germline lookup yields CDR1 MNHEY and CDR2 SVGEGT. The CDR3 length is 13 residues. The V end lost 7 bases, the J end lost 5 bases, and 14 bases lay between the germline ends.

V gene TRBV10-2 combines with J gene TRBJ2-7, with unresolved D. Germline values: CDR1 WSHSY, CDR2 SAAADI. The germline V and J ends were trimmed by 4 bases and 3 bases, with 4 bases remaining between them. This CDR3 spans 11 amino acids. The CDR3 nucleotides read TGCGCCAGCAGTGCCCACTACGAGCAGTACTTC. Amino acid sequence: CASSAHYEQYF.

This clonotype turned up a few times. This chain connects TRBV4-1 to TRBJ2-7, with D perhaps given as TRBD1 or TRBD2 (5 bases each). Germline V gene lookup returns CDR1 MGHRA and CDR2 YSYEKL. The CDR3 length is 14 residues. V was pared by 4 bases and J by 0 bases, with 10 bases between. CDR3 loop: CASSLWGNSYEQYF. In nucleotides, the CDR3 is TGCGCCAGCAGCCTGTGGGGGAACTCCTACGAGCAGTACTTC.

This clonotype was seen more than once but under ten times. J is TRBJ2-2 and V is TRBV29-1, with 7 bases identical to TRBD1. CDR3 size: 16 residues. V was clipped by 6 bases and J by 4 bases; unmatched bases: 14. The germline CDR1 and CDR2 sequences are SQVTM and ANQGSEA. The CDR3 sequence: CSVRGRGQAVTGELFF. DNA of the CDR3: TGCAGCGTCCGAGGACGAGGACAGGCCGTCACCGGGGAGCTGTTTTTT.

The genes are TRBV27 and TRBJ2-5; D uncertain. V was shortened by 0 bases and J by 2 bases, with 4 bases between the two germline ends. Germline V lookup: CDR1 MNHEY, CDR2 SMNVEV (reference sequence). The CDR3 consists of 13 residues. The CDR3 region has the DNA TGTGCCAGCAGTTTATCTACTCAAGAGACCCAGTACTTC. It is translated as CASSLSTQETQYF.

The V call is TRBV20-1, the J call TRBJ1-3; D ambiguous. The germline V gene has CDR1 DFQATT and CDR2 SNEGSKA (reference sequence). V dropped 3 bases and J dropped 0 bases, with 6 bases sitting between them. The CDR3 covers 13 residues. CDR3 amino acids: CSASFYSGNTIYF. The CDR3 DNA follows: TGCAGTGCTAGCTTTTACTCTGGAAACACCATATATTTT.

This clonotype was observed a few times. The V gene is TRBV10-3, the J gene TRBJ1-2; TRBD1 is a possible D gene (6 bases). The CDR3 has 12 residues. The ends were cut back, 2 bases at V and 8 bases at J, with 9 bases in the middle. Germline CDR1 ENHRY, CDR2 SYGVKD. The CDR3 spells CAISETGHGYTF. The DNA for the CDR3 is TGTGCCATCAGTGAGACAGGGCACGGCTACACCTTC.

The chain carries TRBV28 and TRBJ1-3; TRBD1 matches at 9 bases. Germline V CDR1 and CDR2: MDHEN, SYDVKM. Trimming at V came to 3 bases and at J to 2 bases, leaving 5 bases not matched to a gene. The CDR3 has 16 amino acids. CDR3 coding DNA: TGTGCCAGCAGTTTCCCCCGACAGGGGGCTGGAAACACCATATATTTT. Translated: CASSFPRQGAGNTIYF.

The V and J genes are TRBV11-2 and TRBJ2-3; 13 nucleotides align to TRBD2. V lost 4 bases to trimming and J lost 1 base; unmatched junction nucleotides: 5. Germline CDR1 is SGHAT and CDR2 is FQNNGV. This CDR3 has 17 residues. The CDR3 DNA follows: TGTGCCAGCAGCTCGGGACTAGCGGGGCCTGGCACAGATACGCAGTATTTT. Its protein is CASSSGLAGPGTDTQYF.

This clonotype was seen more than once but under ten times. V and J are TRBV18 and TRBJ1-5; D not certain. This CDR3 has 15 residues. Looked up from germline, CDR1 is KGHSH and CDR2 is LQKENI. V lost 0 bases to trimming and J lost 0 bases, with 6 bases between them. The CDR3 DNA reads TGTGCCAGCTCACCACCGAAGAATAGCAATCAGCCCCAGCATTTT. It encodes CASSPPKNSNQPQHF.

The chain couples TRBV7-8 to TRBJ2-3; a possible D gene is TRBD2 (5 bases). V was clipped by 1 base and J by 4 bases, with 15 bases between them. From germline, CDR1 is SGHVS and CDR2 FQNEAQ. The CDR3 has 16 residues. The CDR3 sequence: CASSLDPRGAADTQYF. The CDR3 nucleotides read TGTGCCAGCAGCTTAGACCCACGGGGAGCAGCAGATACGCAGTATTTT.

In this sample, this clonotype turned up a few times. The chain employs TRBV7-9 and TRBJ2-1; 10 bases are shared with TRBD2. CDR3 length: 16 amino acids. Per germline, CDR1 SEHNR and CDR2 FQNEAQ (reference sequence). Trimming took 3 bases from V and 7 from J; bases not matched to a gene: 9. CDR3 nucleotides: TGTGCCAGCAGCTTTTCCGTCCAGCGGGGGGGGAATGAGCAGTTCTTC. Its protein product is CASSFSVQRGGNEQFF.

The chain employs TRBV10-3 and TRBJ2-1; D unresolved. CDR1 is ENHRY and CDR2 is SYGVKD in the germline V gene. V was cut by 3 bases and J by 8 bases, with 8 bases left in between. The CDR3 sequence is 12 residues long. CDR3 bases: TGTGCCATCAGTGATGAAGGTTATGAGCAGTTCTTC. Amino acids: CAISDEGYEQFF.

This clonotype was recorded at least ten times. The J gene is TRBJ2-3, the V gene TRBV28; D is perhaps TRBD1 (6 bases). CDR1 is MDHEN and CDR2 is SYDVKM in the germline V gene. Trimming took 5 bases from V and 0 from J, leaving 18 bases between them. The CDR3 contains 17 residues. The DNA for the CDR3 is TGTGCCAGCAGTCCCACACAGGGTCTTGTTAGCACAGATACGCAGTATTTT. Translated, it gives CASSPTQGLVSTDTQYF.

This clonotype was recorded a few times. The chain combines TRBV28 with TRBJ1-5; tentative D call: TRBD1 (5 bases). This CDR3 spans 14 amino acids. From germline, CDR1 is MDHEN and CDR2 SYDVKM. Trimming removed 4 bases at V and 6 bases at J, with 13 bases between. Here the CDR3 reads CASSWAGNGQPQHF. The CDR3 nucleotides read TGTGCCAGCAGTTGGGCAGGGAATGGTCAGCCCCAGCATTTT.

The rearrangement joins TRBV5-5 to TRBJ2-6, with D unclear. V was trimmed by 1 base and J by 4 bases, leaving 15 bases between them. The germline CDR1 and CDR2 sequences are SGHKS and YYEKEE (reference sequence). The CDR3 is made up of 17 amino acids. For the CDR3, the DNA is TGTGCCAGCAGCTTGTCGGTCGCCGGTTCAGGGGCCAACGTCCTGACTTTC. Its protein product is CASSLSVAGSGANVLTF.

The chain couples TRBV3-1 to TRBJ2-7, with TRBD1 matching 8 bases. V gave up 3 bases and J gave up 3 bases; unmatched junction bases: 13. Germline assignment: CDR1 LGHDT and CDR2 YNNKEL (reference sequence). The length of the CDR3 is 17 residues. CDR3 coding DNA: TGTGCCAGCAGCCATTATCATCAGGACAGGGCGATCTACGAGCAGTACTTC. This encodes CASSHYHQDRAIYEQYF.

This clonotype was detected many times. This chain joins TRBV6-2 or TRBV6-3 and TRBJ1-1; D gene ambiguous. The germline V gene encodes CDR1 MNHEY and CDR2 SVGEGT. This CDR3 region has 14 residues. With 0 bases removed from V and 1 base from J, the gap between germline ends came to 6 bases. As DNA, the CDR3 is TGTGCCAGCAGTTACTCCGGGGAGAACACTGAAGCTTTCTTT. Translation: CASSYSGENTEAFF.

J is TRBJ2-2 and V is TRBV19; TRBD2 matches 9 bases. V shed 3 bases, J shed 2 bases, and the junction held 4 bases outside the gene matches. This CDR3 region has 16 residues. The germline V gene has CDR1 LNHDA and CDR2 SQIVND (reference sequence). CDR3 in DNA: TGTGCCAGTAGTATGAGAGCGGGGGGTAACACCGGGGAGCTGTTTTTT. It translates to CASSMRAGGNTGELFF.

This clonotype was counted only a few times. The chain is built from TRBV7-6 and TRBJ2-2, with 9 bases fitting TRBD2. The V gene end was trimmed by 6 bases and the J gene end by 0 bases; junction bases not matched to a gene: 2. CDR3 length: 15 residues. CDR1 and CDR2 from the germline V gene are SGHVS and FNYEAQ. The CDR3 DNA is TGTGCCAGCAGGCCTAGCGGGACGAACACCGGGGAGCTGTTTTTT. Residues: CASRPSGTNTGELFF. Based on the CDR3 plus reference TRBV7-6 and TRBJ2-2, the full variable domain is GAGVSQSPRYKVTKRGQDVALRCDPISGHVSLYWYRQALGQGPEFLTYFNYEAQQDKSGLPNDRFSAERPEGSISTLTIQRTEQRDSAMYRCASRPSGTNTGELFFGEGSRLTVL.

This clonotype was counted between two and nine times. This chain links TRBV6-1 with TRBJ2-2; a possible D gene is TRBD2 (6 bases). Germline lookup yields CDR1 MNHNS and CDR2 SASEGT. V dropped 11 bases and J dropped 6 bases, with 22 bases sitting between them. The CDR3 consists of 15 residues. The CDR3 DNA is TGTGCCGCCGGGACTCCCCTTATGGTCCCCGGGGAGCTGTTTTTT. Amino acids: CAAGTPLMVPGELFF.

The chain has TRBV4-1 and TRBJ1-6; D call uncertain. The ends were cut back, 0 bases at V and 11 bases at J, with 14 bases in the middle. This CDR3 contains 15 residues. The V gene's germline CDR1 is MGHRA and CDR2 YSYEKL. The CDR3 here is CASSQDLAGLTPLHF. CDR3 nucleotides: TGCGCCAGCAGCCAAGATCTTGCGGGTCTGACACCCCTCCACTTT.

The chain uses TRBV7-2 and TRBJ1-4; D is ambiguous. V lost 3 bases, J lost 0 bases, and 11 bases lay in between. This CDR3 region has 16 residues. Germline loops: CDR1 SGHTA, CDR2 FQGNSA. The CDR3 nucleotides read TGTGCCAGCAGCTTTAGACGGATTGCAACTAATGAAAAACTGTTTTTT. It specifies CASSFRRIATNEKLFF.

Many counts were recorded for this clonotype. This chain connects TRBV9 to TRBJ2-3; weak D call: TRBD2 (6 bases). The CDR3 has 13 residues. Germline values: CDR1 SGDLS, CDR2 YYNGEE. With 3 bases removed from V and 4 bases from J, the gap between germline ends came to 9 bases. The CDR3 DNA follows: TGTGCCAGCAGCGGGGGAGGTTCAGATACGCAGTATTTT. It is translated as CASSGGGSDTQYF.

The sample holds a few counts of this clonotype. The V call is TRBV28, the J call TRBJ2-1, with D unresolved. Germline V gives CDR1 MDHEN, CDR2 SYDVKM. The CDR3 runs 15 residues. V was shortened by 5 bases and J by 12 bases, with 23 bases between the two germline ends. CDR3 in amino acids: CASSLPRSSSFRQFF. CDR3 nucleotide sequence: TGTGCCAGCAGTCTTCCGAGGAGCTCCTCGTTCCGGCAGTTCTTC.